This is a list of T cell receptor beta chains from one sample in a study of human T cells and chemical hapten exposure. One entry per CDR3 protein results from TCRdb running MiXCR on the RACE reads. The top ten hold roughly 1.6% of the sample, which has about 81,000 distinct CDR3 sequences, over 6% seen once. The specimen was whole blood, collected in connection with sensitization to the hapten diphenylcyclopropenone (DPC). The source is a woman aged 25 to 45 with alopecia areata. Some clones in this sample may be carry-over from other donors' samples. Each CDR3 is given with its conserved first and last residue. D genes are given only for firm matches. The size of a clone is reported for some rows only, either as once, few or many, or as a class for expanded clones.

clone size	V gene	J gene	D gene	CDR3 protein	CDR3 DNA
few	TRBV10-3	TRBJ2-3	TRBD1	CAISIRGQGPSTDTQYF	TGTGCCATCAGCATAAGGGGACAGGGGCCTAGCACAGATACGCAGTATTTT
NA	TRBV14	TRBJ2-7	TRBD2	CASSRLMAAGDYEQYF	TGTGCCAGCAGCCGCCTAATGGCAGCGGGGGACTACGAGCAGTACTTC
many	TRBV5-1	TRBJ1-1	NA	CASSLGDFSAEAFF	TGCGCCAGCAGCCTGGGTGATTTCAGCGCCGAAGCTTTCTTT
NA	TRBV14	TRBJ2-3	NA	CASSESADTQYF	TGTGCCAGCAGCGAATCGGCAGATACGCAGTATTTT
NA	TRBV27	TRBJ1-5	TRBD1	CASSSGWQGAQPQHF	TGTGCCAGCAGTTCGGGGTGGCAGGGGGCCCAGCCCCAGCATTTT
many	TRBV27	TRBJ2-7	NA	CASSLGGAGYEQYF	TGTGCCAGCAGTTTAGGAGGGGCTGGTTACGAGCAGTACTTC
few	TRBV6-5	TRBJ1-2	NA	CASRPPTGHYGYTF	TGTGCCAGCAGACCTCCTACAGGGCACTATGGCTACACCTTC
many	TRBV5-1	TRBJ1-2	TRBD1	CASSTGQENYGYTF	TGCGCCAGCAGCACCGGACAGGAGAACTATGGCTACACCTTC
many	TRBV6-1	TRBJ2-1	TRBD2	CASSDSRTSGSIGNEQFF	TGTGCCAGCAGTGACTCCCGGACTAGCGGAAGTATAGGGAATGAGCAGTTCTTC
many	TRBV5-1	TRBJ2-7	NA	CASSLVNLRDEQYF	TGCGCCAGCAGCTTGGTCAATCTTCGGGACGAGCAGTACTTC
few	TRBV7-2	TRBJ1-2	TRBD1	CASSPGTGYGYTF	TGTGCCAGCAGCCCCGGGACAGGCTATGGCTACACCTTC
few	TRBV28	TRBJ2-7	TRBD1	CASSQPPGQGTYEQYF	TGTGCCAGCAGTCAGCCACCGGGACAGGGCACCTACGAGCAGTACTTC
NA	TRBV6-5	TRBJ1-5	NA	CASSYSLQANQPQHF	TGTGCCAGCAGTTACTCGTTGCAGGCCAATCAGCCCCAGCATTTT
NA	TRBV6-5	TRBJ1-5	NA	CASSSSAGANQPQHF	TGTGCCAGCAGTTCCAGCGCAGGGGCCAATCAGCCCCAGCATTTT
NA	TRBV7-2	TRBJ1-2	NA	CASSLEGGLRGYTF	TGTGCCAGTAGCTTAGAGGGGGGGCTGAGGGGCTACACCTTC
many	TRBV30	TRBJ1-4	NA	CAWNRATNEKLFF	TGTGCCTGGAACAGGGCAACTAATGAAAAACTGTTTTTT
NA	TRBV18	TRBJ1-2	NA	CASSPGVNPNYGYTF	TGTGCCAGCTCACCGGGCGTGAATCCTAACTATGGCTACACCTTC
many	TRBV5-5	TRBJ2-3	TRBD2	CASSLGLAGGTFDTQYF	TGTGCCAGCAGCTTGGGACTAGCGGGGGGGACCTTCGATACGCAGTATTTT
many	TRBV10-1	TRBJ2-3	NA	CASSEDLGSDTQYF	TGCGCCAGCAGTGAAGACCTAGGGTCAGATACGCAGTATTTT
NA	TRBV18	TRBJ2-2	TRBD2	CASSPQGREGELFF	TGTGCCAGCTCACCACAGGGGCGGGAGGGGGAGCTGTTTTTT
NA	TRBV5-4	TRBJ1-1	NA	CASSLLIGVGNTEAFF	TGTGCCAGCAGCTTGCTCATTGGGGTTGGAAACACTGAAGCTTTCTTT
once	TRBV12-3/TRBV12-4	TRBJ1-6	NA	CASSLARSRDSPLHF	TGTGCCAGCAGTTTAGCCCGGTCCCGGGATTCACCCCTCCACTTT
few	TRBV6-1	TRBJ1-2	NA	CAILHDDYYGYTF	TGTGCCATTCTCCACGATGACTACTATGGCTACACCTTC
many	TRBV12-3/TRBV12-4	TRBJ1-1	NA	CASSQVGGRNTEAFF	TGTGCCAGCAGTCAGGTCGGAGGCAGGAACACTGAAGCTTTCTTT
many	TRBV11-2	TRBJ1-2	TRBD1	CASSPPNPTGGGGGYTF	TGTGCCAGCAGCCCTCCCAACCCGACAGGGGGCGGGGGCGGCTACACCTTC
NA	TRBV3-1	TRBJ1-5	NA	CASSYQGNQPQHF	TGTGCCAGCAGCTATCAGGGGAATCAGCCCCAGCATTTT
many	TRBV14	TRBJ2-2	NA	CASSPSTSTGELFF	TGTGCCAGCAGCCCTTCGACCTCCACCGGGGAGCTGTTTTTT
few	TRBV6-6	TRBJ2-7	TRBD2	CASSNPGTSGYEQYF	TGTGCCAGCAGTAACCCCGGGACTAGCGGCTACGAGCAGTACTTC
many	TRBV20-1	TRBJ2-3	NA	CSASRWTSTDTQYF	TGCAGTGCTAGTCGTTGGACCAGCACAGATACGCAGTATTTT
few	TRBV5-1	TRBJ1-1	NA	CASSQTDREAFF	TGCGCCAGCAGCCAAACGGACAGAGAAGCTTTCTTT
few	TRBV14	TRBJ2-3	NA	CASSQDRRIQYF	TGTGCCAGCAGCCAAGATAGACGTATACAGTATTTT
few	TRBV6-1	TRBJ1-5	NA	CASSPGTAPNQPQHF	TGTGCCAGCAGTCCGGGGACCGCTCCCAATCAGCCCCAGCATTTT
NA	TRBV18	TRBJ2-7	NA	CASSPGDSYEQYF	TGTGCCAGCTCGCCAGGTGATAGCTACGAGCAGTACTTC
many	TRBV10-3	TRBJ2-7	NA	CAISSTGTPSPHYEQYF	TGTGCCATCAGCTCAACCGGGACACCTTCTCCCCACTACGAGCAGTACTTC
NA	TRBV25-1	TRBJ1-2	NA	CASSEYSLSGKIEGYTF	TGTGCCAGCAGTGAATATAGCCTTTCAGGGAAGATTGAGGGCTACACCTTC